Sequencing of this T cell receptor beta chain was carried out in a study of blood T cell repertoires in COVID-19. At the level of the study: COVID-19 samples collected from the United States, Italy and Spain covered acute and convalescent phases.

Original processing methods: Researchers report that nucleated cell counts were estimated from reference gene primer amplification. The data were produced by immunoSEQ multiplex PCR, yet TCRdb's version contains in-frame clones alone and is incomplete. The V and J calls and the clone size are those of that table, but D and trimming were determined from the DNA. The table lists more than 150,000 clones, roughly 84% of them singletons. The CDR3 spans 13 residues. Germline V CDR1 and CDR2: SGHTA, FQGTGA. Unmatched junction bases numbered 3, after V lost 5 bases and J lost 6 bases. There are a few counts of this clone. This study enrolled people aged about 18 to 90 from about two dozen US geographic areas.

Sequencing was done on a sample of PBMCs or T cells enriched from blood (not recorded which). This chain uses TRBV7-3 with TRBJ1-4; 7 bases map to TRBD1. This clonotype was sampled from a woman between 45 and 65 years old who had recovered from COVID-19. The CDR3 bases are TGTGCCAGCAGCCGAGACAGGGATGAAAAACTGTTTTTT. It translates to CASSRDRDEKLFF.